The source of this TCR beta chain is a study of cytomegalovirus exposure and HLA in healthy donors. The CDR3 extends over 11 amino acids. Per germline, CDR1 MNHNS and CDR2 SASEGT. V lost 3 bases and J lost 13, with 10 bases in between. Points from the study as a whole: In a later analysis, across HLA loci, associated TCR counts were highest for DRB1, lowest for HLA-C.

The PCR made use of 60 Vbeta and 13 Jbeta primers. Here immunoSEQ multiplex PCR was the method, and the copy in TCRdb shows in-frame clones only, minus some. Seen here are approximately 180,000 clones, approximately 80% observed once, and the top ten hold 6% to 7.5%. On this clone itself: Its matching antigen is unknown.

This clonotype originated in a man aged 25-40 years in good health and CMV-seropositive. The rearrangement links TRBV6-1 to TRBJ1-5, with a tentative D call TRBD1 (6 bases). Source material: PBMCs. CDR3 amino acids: CASSEGHYQHF. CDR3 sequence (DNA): TGTGCCAGCAGTGAGGGACATTATCAGCATTTT.